This entry features one TCR beta chain sequence. As originally analysed: It was from reference gene primer amplification that nucleated cell counts were estimated. The table came from immunoSEQ multiplex PCR; TCRdb's copy has only in-frame clones and leaves some out. That table supplies the V and J calls and clone size; D and trimming were determined from the DNA. The table includes around 190,000 clones, roughly 88% detected once. The sample is drawn from a study of blood T cell repertoires in COVID-19. Study in general: Donors in the United States, Italy and Spain gave samples during acute or convalescent COVID-19. From T cells, B-cell-depleted T cells, or PBMCs came the material, which was cDNA or gDNA.

The specimen sequenced was peripheral blood. The sequence derives from a human donor in a cohort sampled during active COVID-19.

The CDR3, as DNA: TGTGCCAGCAGCGCCTCCGCAGCGGGAGCTAACAATGAGCAGTTCTTC. It codes for CASSASAAGANNEQFF. V usage is TRBV3-1 (or the pseudogene TRBV3-2) and J usage is TRBJ2-1, with 8 positions matching TRBD2. Unmatched junction bases numbered 11, after V lost 5 bases and J lost 5 bases. There are 16 residues in the CDR3. Germline CDR1 reads LGHDT; CDR2 reads YNNKEL (reference sequence).